This entry concerns a single TCR beta chain. What it binds is not known. The PCR contained 60 Vbeta and 13 Jbeta primers. TCRdb's table, derived via immunoSEQ multiplex PCR, lists solely in-frame clones and lacks some. This sample has under 130,000 clones; 79% occur once, and the top ten carry approximately 3%. These data originate in a study of cytomegalovirus exposure and HLA in healthy donors. The length of the CDR3 is 11 residues. The germline CDR1 and CDR2 sequences are DFQATT and SNEGSKA (reference sequence). Trimming removed 6 bases at V and 2 bases at J, with 7 bases between. Findings and caveats of the study: In a later analysis, common viral pathogens appeared linked to several of the most significant clusters.

The sequenced material came from PBMCs. The TCR was taken from a woman in her 40s in good health and CMV-seronegative. This chain links TRBV20-1 with TRBJ2-5; D remains ambiguous. CDR3 sequence: CSAEEQETQYF. The DNA for the CDR3 is TGCAGTGCAGAGGAACAAGAGACCCAGTACTTC.